The 22 T cell receptor beta chains below were found in one sample sequenced in a study of CD8+ T cells in alopecia areata (dated by TCRdb to the late 2010s). Library construction relied on the immunoSEQ multiplex PCR assay. RNA was extracted from all samples and reverse transcribed into cDNA, which served as template for TCR sequencing. Imported from immuneACCESS, the table was reduced by TCRdb to in-frame sequences with V and J called. These copies leave out some clones; in studies compared against another copy, an unresolved V gene accounts for under half, and the cause of the remainder is not known. Recorded for this sample are 250,000 to 300,000 clones; roughly 64% of them occurred a single time. The ten most abundant clones make up less than 2% of the sample. This sample's time point label indicates: about 5 months on oral tofacitinib. In light of the paper, this sample's treatment or condition label describes: oral pan-JAK inhibitor, 5-10 mg twice daily.

Source: CD4+ T cells sorted from blood, taken at week 24, from a patient treated with tofacitinib. The receptors here all came from a human donor with alopecia areata.

This clone turned up a few times. The gene calls are TRBV28 and TRBJ1-5; perhaps TRBD1 as D (6 bases). V was trimmed by 6 bases and J by 3 bases, leaving 15 bases between them. This CDR3 is 15 amino acids long. CDR1 is MDHEN, CDR2 SYDVKM, per germline. CDR3 in amino acids: CASSTGTFDNQPQHF. CDR3 nucleotides: TGTGCCAGCAGCACCGGGACATTCGACAATCAGCCCCAGCATTTT.

The chain has TRBV10-3 and TRBJ2-3; D ambiguous. Germline V lookup: CDR1 ENHRY, CDR2 SYGVKD. This CDR3 spans 11 amino acids. V was cut by 4 bases and J by 6 bases, with 5 bases left in between. The CDR3 region is CAISGSDTQYF. DNA of the CDR3: TGTGCCATCAGTGGTTCGGATACGCAGTATTTT.

J is TRBJ2-4 and V is TRBV27, with 7 bases identical to TRBD1. The V and J ends lost 11 bases and 2 bases, in that order; junction bases with no gene match: 21. The germline CDR1 and CDR2 sequences are MNHEY and SMNVEV (reference sequence). CDR3 length: 18 residues. CDR3 nucleotides: TGTGCCCAACAGCAGCCCCCTTCGACAGGGTCGACCAAAAACATTCAGTACTTC. This sequence encodes CAQQQPPSTGSTKNIQYF.

This clone was observed a handful of times. The chain carries TRBV7-8 and TRBJ1-5, with D unresolved. This CDR3 has 13 residues. Per germline, CDR1 SGHVS and CDR2 FQNEAQ. Trimming took 9 bases from V and 0 from J, leaving 9 bases between them. CDR3 sequence: CASSRVSNQPQHF. The CDR3 bases are TGTGCCAGTTCAAGGGTTAGCAATCAGCCCCAGCATTTT.

The chain carries TRBV5-1 and TRBJ2-5; TRBD1 matches 9 bases. CDR1 SGHRS and CDR2 YFSETQ come from the germline V gene. The CDR3 is made up of 16 amino acids. J gave up 5 bases and V 0 bases, and 8 bases lay outside the gene matches. The CDR3 DNA follows: TGCGCCAGCAGCTTGGGTCCGGGACAGGGAGAGGAGACCCAGTACTTC. This gives the protein CASSLGPGQGEETQYF.

This chain uses TRBV7-2 with TRBJ2-1; the match to TRBD2 covers 10 bases. The germline V gene encodes CDR1 SGHTA and CDR2 FQGNSA. The CDR3 spans 15 residues. J lost 8 bases, V lost 1 base, and 5 bases had no gene match. CDR3 sequence (DNA): TGTGCCAGCAGCTTAGTGATAGCGGGGGGATATGAGCAGTTCTTC. This encodes CASSLVIAGGYEQFF.

The chain combines TRBV7-2 with TRBJ2-4; perhaps TRBD2 as D (6 bases). Trimming shortened V by 5 bases and J by 9 bases, and 17 bases separated the two germline ends. The CDR3 sequence is 14 residues long. Per germline, CDR1 SGHTA and CDR2 FQGNSA. Written as DNA, the CDR3 is TGTGCCAGCAGCCCCTCGGAGGGAGGAAGCATTCAGTACTTC. This codes for CASSPSEGGSIQYF.

This clone was detected only a few times. J is TRBJ1-5 and V is TRBV29-1; unclear D gene. The CDR3 runs to 13 residues. Between the trimmed V and J ends, which lost 4 bases and 3 bases, there was a span of 10 bases. Per germline, CDR1 SQVTM and CDR2 ANQGSEA. Here the CDR3 reads CSVAGNPNQPQHF. CDR3 DNA sequence: TGCAGCGTTGCGGGAAACCCCAATCAGCCCCAGCATTTT.

V and J are TRBV7-9 and TRBJ1-2; D remains unclear. Per germline, CDR1 SEHNR and CDR2 FQNEAQ (reference sequence). The CDR3 consists of 16 residues. Between the trimmed V and J ends, which lost 5 bases and 1 base, there was a span of 17 bases. CDR3 sequence (DNA): TGTGCCAGCAGCCCGGGGTGGGAGAAGGTTAACTATGGCTACACCTTC. The encoded protein is CASSPGWEKVNYGYTF.

CDR3 amino acids: CASSRLAGGSYEQYF. In DNA, the CDR3 is TGCGCCAGCAGCCGATTAGCGGGGGGAAGCTACGAGCAGTACTTC. This chain links TRBV4-3 with TRBJ2-7, with TRBD2 matching 10 bases. The CDR3 covers 15 residues. Germline trimming cut 4 bases from V and 3 bases from J; bases unmatched to any gene: 6. Germline values: CDR1 LGHNA, CDR2 YSLEER.

The chain links TRBV25-1 to TRBJ1-6; D ambiguous. Germline CDR1 reads MGHDK; CDR2 reads SYGVNS. Between the trimmed V and J ends, which lost 3 bases and 7 bases, there was a span of 7 bases. This CDR3 is built from 13 residues. The CDR3 loop reads CASSEVGNSPLHF. The CDR3 coding sequence is TGTGCCAGCAGTGAGGTCGGGAATTCACCCCTCCACTTT.

The rearrangement joins TRBV6-5 to TRBJ2-2; no clear D. The CDR3 is 15 amino acids. The V end lost 8 bases, the J end lost 0 bases, and 13 bases lay between the germline ends. Germline CDR1 and CDR2: MNHEY and SVGAGI. Here the CDR3 DNA reads TGTGCCAGCTGTGCGGCGTCGTCGAACACCGGGGAGCTGTTTTTT. As protein: CASCAASSNTGELFF.

As for this clone: Different DNA sequences within this sample yield the same CDR3. This rearrangement joins TRBV28 to TRBJ1-1; no clear D. This CDR3 comprises 13 residues. V lost 2 bases and J lost 2, with 6 bases in between. In germline, CDR1 is MDHEN, CDR2 SYDVKM. In DNA, the CDR3 is TGTGCCAGCAGTTTAGGCAGAAACACTGAAGCTTTCTTT. Amino acid sequence: CASSLGRNTEAFF.

DNA of the CDR3: TGTGCCAGCATACACGGGACAAGCACAGATACGCAGTATTTT. Its translation is CASIHGTSTDTQYF. V usage is TRBV7-9 and J usage is TRBJ2-3; D may be TRBD1 (6 bases). CDR1 is SEHNR and CDR2 is FQNEAQ in the germline V gene (reference sequence). V dropped 7 bases and J dropped 0 bases, with 11 bases sitting between them. This CDR3 is 14 amino acids long.

The rearrangement joins TRBV6-1 to TRBJ2-5, with TRBD1 matching over 7 bases. V shed 0 bases, J shed 2 bases, and the junction held 9 bases outside the gene matches. Germline V gene sequence: CDR1 MNHNS, CDR2 SASEGT. The CDR3 length is 17 residues. The CDR3 nucleotides read TGTGCCAGCAGTGAAGCGCTTGTGAGGGGGCCTCAAGAGACCCAGTACTTC. Translated: CASSEALVRGPQETQYF.

CDR3 in amino acids: CASTRLTSGGPTDTQYF. CDR3 nucleotide sequence: TGTGCCAGCACCCGACTGACTAGCGGGGGACCCACAGATACGCAGTATTTT. This chain uses TRBV5-4 with TRBJ2-3; 12 bases align to TRBD2. The CDR3 is 17 amino acids. Germline loops: CDR1 SGHNT, CDR2 YYREEE (reference sequence). J gave up 2 bases and V 6 bases, and 10 bases lay outside the gene matches.

For this clone: The same CDR3 also results from other DNA sequences found in this sample. The genes are TRBV2 and TRBJ2-3, with 7 bases fitting TRBD1. The V gene's germline CDR1 is SNHLY and CDR2 FYNNEI. V was clipped by 6 bases and J by 1 base; unmatched bases: 1. The CDR3 has 13 residues. The CDR3 nucleotides read TGTGCCAGCAGCGGACAGGGCACAGATACGCAGTATTTT. Its protein is CASSGQGTDTQYF.

The CDR3 protein is CASSYSLGANYGYTF. The CDR3 DNA sequence: TGTGCCAGCAGTTACTCTCTTGGGGCTAACTATGGCTACACCTTC. The chain employs TRBV6-6 and TRBJ1-2; no firm D call. Per the germline V gene, CDR1 is MNHNY and CDR2 is SVGAGI (reference sequence). V was cut by 0 bases and J by 0 bases, with 8 bases left in between. This CDR3 has 15 residues.

About this clone: The sample contains more than one DNA sequence encoding this CDR3. The rearrangement links TRBV5-1 to TRBJ2-2; D is undetermined. The CDR3 is 13 residues long. Germline V gives CDR1 SGHRS, CDR2 YFSETQ. V was pared by 0 bases and J by 4 bases, with 4 bases between. CDR3 sequence reads: CASSLAGTGELFF. CDR3 nucleotides: TGCGCCAGCAGCTTGGCTGGCACCGGGGAGCTGTTTTTT.

This clone has just a few counts. The chain combines TRBV11-2 with TRBJ2-3; D is ambiguous. CDR1 and CDR2 from the germline V gene are SGHAT and FQNNGV. V was clipped by 5 bases and J by 4 bases, with 10 bases between them. The CDR3 consists of 13 residues. The CDR3 coding sequence is TGTGCCAGCAGCCAGTCCCCAGCAGATACGCAGTATTTT. Its protein product is CASSQSPADTQYF.

The chain joins TRBV5-7 to TRBJ2-5; no definite D call. TRBV5-7 is filed as an ORF, its function uncertain. The length of the CDR3 is 16 residues. Trimming stripped 4 bases from V and 0 bases from J, with 16 bases between. The CDR3 DNA sequence: TGTGCCAGCAGCGTCCCGCCTGAATTGTACCAAGAGACCCAGTACTTC. As protein: CASSVPPELYQETQYF.

This clone was counted a few times. V usage is TRBV10-3 and J usage is TRBJ2-5; D uncertain. Per the germline V gene, CDR1 is ENHRY and CDR2 is SYGVKD. The CDR3 contains 13 residues. Trimming removed 0 bases at V and 5 bases at J, with 7 bases between. As DNA, the CDR3 is TGTGCCATCAGTGAGTCTCCAATGGAGACCCAGTACTTC. It translates to CAISESPMETQYF.